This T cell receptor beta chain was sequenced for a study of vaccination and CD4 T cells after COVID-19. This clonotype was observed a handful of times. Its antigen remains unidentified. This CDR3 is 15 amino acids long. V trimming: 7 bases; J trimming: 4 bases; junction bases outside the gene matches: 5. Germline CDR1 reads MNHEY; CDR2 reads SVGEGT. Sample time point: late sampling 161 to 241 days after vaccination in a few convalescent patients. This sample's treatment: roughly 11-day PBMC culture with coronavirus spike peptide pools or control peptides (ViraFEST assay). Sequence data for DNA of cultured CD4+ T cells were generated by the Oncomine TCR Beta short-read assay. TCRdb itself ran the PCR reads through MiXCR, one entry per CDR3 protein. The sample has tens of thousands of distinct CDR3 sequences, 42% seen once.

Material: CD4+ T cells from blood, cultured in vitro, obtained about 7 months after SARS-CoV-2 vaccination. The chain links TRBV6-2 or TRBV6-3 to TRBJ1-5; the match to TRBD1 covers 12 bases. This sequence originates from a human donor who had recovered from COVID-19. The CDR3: CASIPGQGANQPQHF. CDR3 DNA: TGTGCCAGCATCCCGGGACAGGGGGCGAATCAGCCCCAGCATTTT.